Listed here are 31 T cell receptor beta chains from one sample, sequenced in a study of CD4 T cells in relation to SARS-CoV-2 and coronaviruses. Assay: immunoSEQ multiplex PCR; the TCRdb copy retains only in-frame clones and omits some. The sample lists under 20,000 clones, roughly 80% seen once, with approximately 14% in the top ten. Before the COVID-19 pandemic, during about 2011-2019, CD4+ T cells were taken from unexposed donors. The cells were cultured for around ten days before CD4+ T cells were isolated. Antigens for these TCRs are unknown. The specimen sequenced was CD4+ T cells from PBMCs, cultured in vitro. These receptors originate from a human donor in good health.

V gene TRBV20-1 combines with J gene TRBJ2-7; perhaps TRBD1 as D (6 bases). The CDR3 has 14 amino acids. CDR1 is DFQATT and CDR2 is SNEGSKA in the germline V gene (reference sequence). Trimming left V 3 bases short and J 4 bases short, with 16 bases between. CDR3 residues: CSASAPRGRYEQYF. CDR3 in DNA: TGCAGTGCTAGTGCCCCCAGGGGCCGATACGAGCAGTACTTC.

V usage is TRBV3-1 (or the pseudogene TRBV3-2) and J usage is TRBJ1-2; D perhaps matches TRBD1 (5 bases). V gave up 4 bases and J gave up 7 bases, with 19 bases separating them. Germline CDR1 and CDR2: LGHDT and YNNKEL (reference sequence). CDR3 length: 15 residues. The CDR3 loop reads CASSPLRVGGIGYTF. The DNA of the CDR3 is TGTGCCAGCAGCCCTCTACGGGTCGGGGGAATTGGCTACACCTTC.

J is TRBJ1-1 and V is TRBV5-6, with 7 positions matching TRBD1. Germline CDR1 reads SGHDT; CDR2 reads YYEEEE. Germline trimming cut 0 bases from V and 6 bases from J; bases unmatched to any gene: 5. The CDR3 runs to 14 residues. The CDR3 region is CASSLGQQGSEAFF. DNA for the CDR3: TGTGCCAGCAGCTTGGGACAACAGGGGTCTGAAGCTTTCTTT.

This clone was detected a few times. The chain employs TRBV4-1 and TRBJ2-7; tentative D call: TRBD1 (5 bases). This CDR3 region has 16 residues. The germline gives CDR1 MGHRA, CDR2 YSYEKL. With 0 bases removed from V and 3 bases from J, the gap between germline ends came to 15 bases. Written as DNA, the CDR3 is TGCGCCAGCAGCCAAGAATGGGGCCACGAGAACTACGAGCAGTACTTC. It is translated as CASSQEWGHENYEQYF.

The CDR3 DNA reads as TGTGCCAGCAGCCACCGGGACAGGAATTCACCCCTCCACTTT. Its translation: CASSHRDRNSPLHF. The chain couples TRBV3-1 (or the pseudogene TRBV3-2) to TRBJ1-6, with 8 nucleotides matching TRBD1. Germline CDR1 is LGHDT and CDR2 is YNNKEL (reference sequence). V shed 3 bases, J shed 7 bases, and the junction held 2 bases outside the gene matches. The CDR3 is 14 residues long.

The CDR3 spells CASSHTGEGTQYF. CDR3 nucleotide sequence: TGTGCCAGCAGCCATACAGGGGAGGGGACCCAGTACTTC. The chain links TRBV6-5 to TRBJ2-5; the D gene could be TRBD1 or TRBD2 (7 bases each). Germline lookup yields CDR1 MNHEY and CDR2 SVGAGI. This CDR3 comprises 13 residues. The V and J ends lost 6 bases and 7 bases respectively, with 15 bases between them.

The genes are TRBV10-3 and TRBJ2-3, with D unclear. V shed 6 bases and J shed 3 bases, with 10 bases lying between them. CDR1 and CDR2 from the germline V gene are ENHRY and SYGVKD. The CDR3 is 13 residues long. This CDR3 reads CAISGYETDTQYF. CDR3 nucleotides: TGTGCCATCAGCGGTTACGAGACAGATACGCAGTATTTT.

The chain is built from TRBV7-8 and TRBJ1-3; D remains ambiguous. Germline V gives CDR1 SGHVS, CDR2 FQNEAQ. V lost 0 bases and J lost 6, with 3 bases in between. The length of the CDR3 is 12 residues. The CDR3 loop is CASSLAENTIYF. CDR3 bases: TGTGCCAGCAGCTTAGCGGAAAACACCATATATTTT.

The rearrangement uses TRBV5-6 and TRBJ2-3; 10 bases fit TRBD1. Per germline, CDR1 SGHDT and CDR2 YYEEEE. The CDR3 totals 15 residues. Losses at the gene ends were 4 bases for V and 6 bases for J; bases not matched to a gene: 8. As DNA, the CDR3 is TGTGCCAGCAGCCAGGACAGGGGGAGAGAGGATACGCAGTATTTT. Translated: CASSQDRGREDTQYF.

The rearrangement links TRBV2 to TRBJ2-1; D possibly corresponds to TRBD2 (5 bases). Trimming removed 8 bases from V and 14 bases from J, with 19 bases in between. This CDR3 has 12 residues. The germline V gene encodes CDR1 SNHLY and CDR2 FYNNEI. The chain's CDR3 is CASAERAALEFF. The CDR3 region has the DNA TGTGCCAGCGCGGAGAGAGCGGCATTGGAGTTCTTC.

The rearrangement joins TRBV7-8 to TRBJ2-6, with D hard to call. V lost 1 base, J lost 3 bases, and 4 bases lay in between. The CDR3 is 14 amino acids. Germline-derived CDR1 and CDR2 are SGHVS and FQNEAQ. The CDR3 region has the DNA TGTGCCAGCAGCTTAGAGGTTGGGGCCAACGTCCTGACTTTC. Its translation is CASSLEVGANVLTF.

This clone came up a few times. This chain uses TRBV23-1 with TRBJ2-7, with D perhaps matching TRBD1 (5 bases). TRBV23-1 is assigned to the ORF class and has an uncertain function. V lost 8 bases to trimming and J lost 4 bases, with 6 bases between them. The CDR3 is 10 residues long. The CDR3 bases are TGCGCCAGCCGACAGTACGAGCAGTACTTC. Protein: CASRQYEQYF.

This clone has just one count. This sequence joins TRBV9 and TRBJ2-1; 9 bases match TRBD2. The V segment lost 4 bases and the J segment 0 bases; nucleotides outside the gene matches: 5. The CDR3 is 16 residues long. Germline CDR1 is SGDLS and CDR2 is YYNGEE. The CDR3 DNA sequence: TGTGCCAGCAGCCTTAGCGGGGGAAGCTCCTACAATGAGCAGTTCTTC. It codes for CASSLSGGSSYNEQFF.

The J gene is TRBJ2-2, the V gene TRBV7-8; 7 bases are a match to TRBD1. Looked up from germline, CDR1 is SGHVS and CDR2 is FQNEAQ. Germline trimming cut 5 bases from V and 6 bases from J; bases unmatched to any gene: 9. The CDR3 contains 15 residues. The CDR3 sequence is CASSPTTGVPGELFF. CDR3 DNA sequence: TGTGCCAGCAGCCCCACTACAGGGGTTCCCGGGGAGCTGTTTTTT.

V gene TRBV24-1 combines with J gene TRBJ2-5; 9 bases agree with TRBD1. Germline V gives CDR1 KGHDR, CDR2 SFDVKD. CDR3 length: 16 residues. V was pared by 4 bases and J by 4 bases, with 9 bases of the junction left unmatched. CDR3 protein: CATSERTDRGGETQYF. For the CDR3, the DNA is TGTGCCACCAGTGAACGGACGGACAGGGGAGGAGAGACCCAGTACTTC.

V is TRBV10-3 and J is TRBJ1-2; the match to TRBD1 covers 7 bases. The CDR3 is made up of 13 amino acids. Germline V gene sequence: CDR1 ENHRY, CDR2 SYGVKD. V shed 7 bases, J shed 8 bases, and the junction held 10 bases outside the gene matches. The CDR3 DNA follows: TGTGCCATCACCGGGGGACAGATCGGAGGCTACACCTTC. Translated: CAITGGQIGGYTF.

This chain uses TRBV7-2 with TRBJ2-5; possible D gene TRBD1, 5 bases. The V gene lost 4 bases and the J gene lost 0 bases, with 9 bases spanning the gap. The CDR3 runs to 14 residues. Germline V gene lookup returns CDR1 SGHTA and CDR2 FQGNSA. In DNA, the CDR3 is TGTGCCAGCAGCTCCGACAGCTACCAAGAGACCCAGTACTTC. Translating gives CASSSDSYQETQYF.

This clone was seen only once. The chain joins TRBV10-3 to TRBJ2-2; 8 bases agree with TRBD2. Trimming at V came to 10 bases and at J to 8 bases, leaving 12 bases not matched to a gene. Germline CDR1 reads ENHRY; CDR2 reads SYGVKD. The CDR3 is 14 residues long. The CDR3 sequence is CATNLGRGGGELFF. CDR3 DNA: TGTGCCACCAACCTCGGACGGGGGGGTGGGGAGCTGTTTTTT.

This clone has only a few counts. The chain has TRBV27 and TRBJ2-1; D remains unclear. CDR1 is MNHEY and CDR2 is SMNVEV in the germline V gene (reference sequence). This CDR3 comprises 15 residues. Trimming removed 2 bases at V and 1 base at J, with 9 bases between. The chain's CDR3 is CASSLIDPSYNEQFF. The DNA of the CDR3 is TGTGCCAGCAGTTTAATCGATCCTTCCTACAATGAGCAGTTCTTC.

The chain couples TRBV10-3 to TRBJ1-2; D is unresolved. The CDR3 runs 14 residues. Germline V gene lookup returns CDR1 ENHRY and CDR2 SYGVKD. V was shortened by 6 bases and J by 7 bases, with 18 bases between the two germline ends. The CDR3 DNA follows: TGTGCCATCAGCGCGGATGGAACCGGCAGTGGCTACACCTTC. Amino acid sequence: CAISADGTGSGYTF.

The chain employs TRBV6-5 and TRBJ1-1, with no clear D. The V end was cut by 6 bases, the J end by 1 base, with 9 bases between. Germline V gene lookup returns CDR1 MNHEY and CDR2 SVGAGI. The CDR3 sequence is 13 residues long. CDR3 loop: CASRNGQNTEAFF. CDR3 in DNA: TGTGCCAGCAGAAACGGGCAGAACACTGAAGCTTTCTTT.

The chain employs TRBV28 and TRBJ1-4; tentatively, D is TRBD1 (5 bases). The CDR3 consists of 14 residues. Trimming left V 3 bases short and J 7 bases short, with 12 bases between. The germline CDR1 and CDR2 sequences are MDHEN and SYDVKM. As DNA, the CDR3 is TGTGCCAGCAGTTTTTCGGGGGTTGGTGAAAAACTGTTTTTT. Translated, it gives CASSFSGVGEKLFF.

This chain connects TRBV20-1 to TRBJ2-1, with TRBD2 matching 7 bases. Germline V gene lookup returns CDR1 DFQATT and CDR2 SNEGSKA (reference sequence). This CDR3 comprises 15 residues. The trim removed 3 bases at V and 6 bases at J, leaving 11 bases unmatched. CDR3 nucleotides: TGCAGTGCTAGTAGTTCGGGGGAGGGAGGCAATGAGCAGTTCTTC. It encodes CSASSSGEGGNEQFF.

The CDR3 here is CASSFGGGDEQFF. CDR3 bases: TGTGCCAGCAGCTTCGGCGGAGGCGATGAGCAGTTCTTC. The chain has TRBV7-2 and TRBJ2-1; the D gene is possibly TRBD2 (5 bases). CDR3 length equals 13 residues. V was pared by 3 bases and J by 8 bases, with 11 bases between. Germline V gives CDR1 SGHTA, CDR2 FQGNSA.

The chain joins TRBV10-3 to TRBJ2-5, with 11 bases aligning to TRBD2. Trimming at V came to 3 bases and at J to 11 bases, leaving 11 bases not matched to a gene. Germline loops: CDR1 ENHRY, CDR2 SYGVKD. The length of the CDR3 is 15 residues. CDR3 residues: CAISESGTSGRGQYF. CDR3 DNA sequence: TGTGCCATCAGTGAATCCGGGACTAGCGGCCGGGGGCAGTACTTC.

The chain uses TRBV5-4 and TRBJ2-1; 9 bases match TRBD1. The germline gives CDR1 SGHNT, CDR2 YYREEE (reference sequence). This CDR3 comprises 16 residues. V gave up 4 bases and J gave up 5 bases; unmatched junction bases: 10. The CDR3 reads CASSRAGTGRDNEQFF. The CDR3 coding sequence is TGTGCCAGCAGCCGAGCCGGGACAGGGCGTGACAATGAGCAGTTCTTC.

This sequence joins TRBV5-1 and TRBJ2-3; 7 positions match TRBD2. V shed 5 bases and J 2 bases; nucleotides not matched to a gene: 8. Germline values: CDR1 SGHRS, CDR2 YFSETQ. This CDR3 has 15 amino acids. The CDR3 DNA is TGCGCCAGCAGGCGACCGACTAGCAACACAGATACGCAGTATTTT. It codes for CASRRPTSNTDTQYF.

This clone has just one count. The chain links TRBV7-7 to TRBJ1-1; D is unresolved. This CDR3 is built from 13 residues. Per the germline V gene, CDR1 is SSHAT and CDR2 is FNYEAQ (reference sequence). The ends were cut back, 5 bases at V and 0 bases at J, with 7 bases in the middle. CDR3 in DNA: TGTGCCAGCAGCCCCACACTGAACACTGAAGCTTTCTTT. It is translated as CASSPTLNTEAFF.

J is TRBJ2-1 and V is TRBV3-1 (or the pseudogene TRBV3-2); 9 nucleotides align to TRBD1. V shed 3 bases, J shed 6 bases, and the junction held 9 bases outside the gene matches. The CDR3 is 16 residues long. Germline assignment: CDR1 LGHDT and CDR2 YNNKEL (reference sequence). The CDR3 sequence is CASSHPYGTGLNEQFF. The CDR3 region has the DNA TGTGCCAGCAGCCATCCCTACGGGACAGGGCTCAATGAGCAGTTCTTC.

The chain recombines TRBV14 with TRBJ2-2, with no clear D. Trimming shortened V by 4 bases and J by 5 bases, and 14 bases separated the two germline ends. The CDR3 runs 15 residues. CDR1 is SGHDN and CDR2 is FVKESK in the germline V gene. The CDR3 loop reads CASSPLYTGTGELFF. The CDR3 nucleotides read TGTGCCAGCAGCCCCCTTTATACTGGTACCGGGGAGCTGTTTTTT.

V gene TRBV3-1 (or the pseudogene TRBV3-2) combines with J gene TRBJ1-6; a possible D gene is TRBD1 (6 bases). CDR3 length: 14 amino acids. Germline-derived CDR1 and CDR2 are LGHDT and YNNKEL (reference sequence). V gave up 5 bases and J gave up 7 bases, with 12 bases separating them. CDR3 coding DNA: TGTGCCAGCAGCGCAGCAACAGGGAATTCACCCCTCCACTTT. It is translated as CASSAATGNSPLHF.